The 10 T cell receptor beta chains given below trace back to one sample, sequenced in a study of blood T cell repertoires in COVID-19. Using immunoSEQ multiplex PCR, the repertoire was profiled, and TCRdb retains in-frame clones only, with some absent. The sample includes fewer than 700,000 clones, about 89% of them seen just once. The source material was peripheral blood. The receptors stem from a woman between 45 and 60 years old with COVID-19, enrolled during active disease.

The CDR3 region has the DNA TGCAGCGTTTCAGAGACAGGGGGAGGCTACACCTTC. Protein product: CSVSETGGGYTF. V gene TRBV29-1 combines with J gene TRBJ1-2; 9 bases are shared with TRBD1. Germline-derived CDR1 and CDR2 are SQVTM and ANQGSEA. This CDR3 spans 12 amino acids. Unmatched junction bases numbered 6, after V lost 5 bases and J lost 8 bases.

The J gene is TRBJ1-2, the V gene TRBV29-1, with TRBD1 matching 8 bases. Germline CDR1 reads SQVTM; CDR2 reads ANQGSEA. The CDR3 has 13 residues. V shed 7 bases, J shed 0 bases, and the junction held 4 bases outside the gene matches. The chain's CDR3 is CSADRGTNYGYTF. The CDR3 region has the DNA TGCAGCGCTGACAGGGGCACTAACTATGGCTACACCTTC.

This clone appeared a single time. J is TRBJ2-3 and V is TRBV6-1; TRBD2 matches at 10 bases. Germline trimming cut 2 bases from V and 5 bases from J; bases unmatched to any gene: 10. Germline values: CDR1 MNHNS, CDR2 SASEGT. The CDR3 is made up of 17 amino acids. Written as DNA, the CDR3 is TGTGCCAGCAGTGAATTCCGACTAGCGGGTTCGGGAGATACGCAGTATTTT. It encodes CASSEFRLAGSGDTQYF.

V and J are TRBV24-1 and TRBJ1-4, with TRBD1 matching 7 bases. J lost 5 bases, V lost 5 bases, and 7 bases had no gene match. This CDR3 has 15 amino acids. Germline loops: CDR1 KGHDR, CDR2 SFDVKD. DNA of the CDR3: TGTGCCACCAGTGTCGGGACAGCAATAAATGAAAAACTGTTTTTT. It specifies CATSVGTAINEKLFF.

The J gene is TRBJ1-6, the V gene TRBV11-2; no definite D call. The germline CDR1 and CDR2 sequences are SGHAT and FQNNGV. The V end lost 5 bases, the J end lost 9 bases, and 17 bases lay between the germline ends. The CDR3 is 15 residues long. CDR3 loop: CASSVTRSDSSPLHF. For the CDR3, the DNA is TGTGCCAGCAGCGTGACTCGTAGCGATTCTTCACCCCTCCACTTT.

This chain joins TRBV19 and TRBJ1-5; TRBD1 might be the D (5 bases). The germline gives CDR1 LNHDA, CDR2 SQIVND (reference sequence). With 6 bases removed from V and 4 bases from J, the gap between germline ends came to 16 bases. The CDR3 is made up of 15 amino acids. CDR3 sequence: CASSLRDATNQPQHF. The CDR3 nucleotides are TGTGCCAGTAGCTTGCGGGACGCTACAAATCAGCCCCAGCATTTT.

The V call is TRBV7-9, the J call TRBJ2-4; 7 nucleotides line up with TRBD2. This CDR3 is built from 17 residues. V dropped 1 base and J dropped 0; count of bases not matched to a gene: 6. CDR1 is SEHNR and CDR2 is FQNEAQ in the germline V gene (reference sequence). The CDR3 region is CASSLGDGGIAKNIQYF. The CDR3 DNA reads as TGTGCCAGCAGCTTAGGGGACGGGGGGATAGCCAAAAACATTCAGTACTTC.

The V and J genes are TRBV19 and TRBJ2-4; D is uncertain. Germline V gene lookup returns CDR1 LNHDA and CDR2 SQIVND (reference sequence). Trimming stripped 5 bases from V and 0 bases from J, with 2 bases between. The CDR3 consists of 12 residues. This CDR3 reads CASSLAKNIQYF. The CDR3 bases are TGTGCCAGTAGTCTAGCCAAAAACATTCAGTACTTC.

The J gene is TRBJ2-7, the V gene TRBV3-1 (or the pseudogene TRBV3-2); tentative D call: TRBD1 (6 bases). Germline CDR1 LGHDT, CDR2 YNNKEL (reference sequence). With 4 bases removed from V and 4 bases from J, the gap between germline ends came to 14 bases. This CDR3 has 14 amino acids. This chain's CDR3 is CASSPQGYGYEQYF. As DNA, the CDR3 is TGTGCCAGCAGCCCCCAGGGGTATGGGTACGAGCAGTACTTC.

CDR3: CASSLGTSNYGYTF. As DNA, the CDR3 is TGTGCCAGCAGCTTGGGGACTTCTAACTATGGCTACACCTTC. The chain couples TRBV5-5 to TRBJ1-2; D gene uncertain. CDR1 and CDR2 from the germline V gene are SGHKS and YYEKEE (reference sequence). Trimming stripped 0 bases from V and 0 bases from J, with 6 bases between. This CDR3 contains 14 residues.